A single sample gave rise to the 6 T cell receptor beta chains below, sequenced in a study of OX40 agonist ivuxolimab in advanced cancers. Assay: immunoSEQ multiplex PCR; the TCRdb copy retains only in-frame clones and omits some. The top ten clones hold over 9% of a sample with tens of thousands of clones, approximately 87% of them seen once. Sequences were derived from CD4+ or CD8+ T cells sorted from blood, sampled in a trial of the OX40 agonist ivuxolimab. The receptors stem from an adult with an advanced solid tumor such as melanoma, head and neck, liver or kidney cancer.

V and J are TRBV19 and TRBJ2-7; D perhaps matches TRBD1 (6 bases). V gave up 4 bases and J gave up 5 bases, with 21 bases separating them. Germline values: CDR1 LNHDA, CDR2 SQIVND (reference sequence). CDR3 length: 16 residues. The CDR3 is CASSTPGTQGTNEQYF. The CDR3 region has the DNA TGTGCCAGTAGTACCCCCGGGACCCAGGGGACCAACGAGCAGTACTTC. The full variable domain, rest sourced from reference TRBV19 and TRBJ2-7, is DGGITQSPKYLFRKEGQNVTLSCEQNLNHDAMYWYRQDPGQGLRLIYYSQIVNDFQKGDIAEGYSVSREKKESFPLTVTSAQKNPTAFYLCASSTPGTQGTNEQYFGPGTRLTVT.

V and J are TRBV7-2 and TRBJ1-5; TRBD1 aligns across 11 bases. J was trimmed by 4 bases and V by 4 bases; bases with no gene match: 6. CDR3 length equals 16 residues. The germline V gene has CDR1 SGHTA and CDR2 FQGNSA. CDR3 nucleotide sequence: TGTGCCAGCAGCTACGGGACAGGGGGGAAGAATCAGCCCCAGCATTTT. It encodes CASSYGTGGKNQPQHF.

The chain is built from TRBV2 and TRBJ1-3, with 9 bases matching TRBD1. V lost 6 bases and J lost 4; bases outside the gene matches: 7. Germline V gene sequence: CDR1 SNHLY, CDR2 FYNNEI. The CDR3 is made up of 15 amino acids. CDR3 sequence: CASRAGTGQGNTIYF. CDR3 DNA sequence: TGTGCCAGCAGGGCCGGGACAGGGCAAGGAAACACCATATATTTT.

This chain links TRBV7-2 with TRBJ2-5; 8 nucleotides line up with TRBD1. The DNA end favors TRBJ2-7, so the J call may be wrong. The CDR3 has 14 amino acids. Germline V gene sequence: CDR1 SGHTA, CDR2 FQGNSA. The CDR3 bases are TGTGCCAGCACCCCCGCACAGGGGGTTTACGAGCAGTACTTC. As protein: CASTPAQGVYEQYF.

This clone occurred a few times. This chain joins TRBV7-9 and TRBJ2-3; the match to TRBD2 covers 7 bases. J was trimmed by 6 bases and V by 11 bases; bases with no gene match: 5. CDR3 length: 11 amino acids. Germline V CDR1 and CDR2: SEHNR, FQNEAQ (reference sequence). The CDR3 sequence is CAWGGVDTQYF. In nucleotides, the CDR3 is TGTGCCTGGGGAGGGGTTGATACGCAGTATTTT.

CDR3 bases: TGTGCCAGCAGTTCCCGGGGGCAGGGGGCAGTGAACTATGGCTACACCTTC. It translates to CASSSRGQGAVNYGYTF. V is TRBV27 and J is TRBJ1-2, with 8 positions matching TRBD1. The ends lost 4 bases at V and 2 bases at J; junction bases unmatched: 12. The germline V gene has CDR1 MNHEY and CDR2 SMNVEV (reference sequence). This CDR3 is 17 amino acids long.